This T cell receptor (beta chain) was captured in a study of blood T cell repertoires in COVID-19. Study background: From T cells, B-cell-depleted T cells, or PBMCs came the material, which was cDNA or gDNA.

CDR3 size: 13 residues. V dropped 3 bases and J dropped 4; count of bases not matched to a gene: 3. The assay was immunoSEQ multiplex PCR, and TCRdb's table has in-frame clones only and misses some. The sample consists of 150,000 to 180,000 clones, about four fifths of them appearing once. The chain links TRBV12-3 or TRBV12-4 to TRBJ2-7; 7 bases fit TRBD1. The sequenced sample was peripheral blood. This sequence was found in a man in his sixties with acute or convalescent COVID-19. The CDR3: CASSLGQMYEQYF. The CDR3 region has the DNA TGTGCCAGCAGTTTGGGACAGATGTACGAGCAGTACTTC.